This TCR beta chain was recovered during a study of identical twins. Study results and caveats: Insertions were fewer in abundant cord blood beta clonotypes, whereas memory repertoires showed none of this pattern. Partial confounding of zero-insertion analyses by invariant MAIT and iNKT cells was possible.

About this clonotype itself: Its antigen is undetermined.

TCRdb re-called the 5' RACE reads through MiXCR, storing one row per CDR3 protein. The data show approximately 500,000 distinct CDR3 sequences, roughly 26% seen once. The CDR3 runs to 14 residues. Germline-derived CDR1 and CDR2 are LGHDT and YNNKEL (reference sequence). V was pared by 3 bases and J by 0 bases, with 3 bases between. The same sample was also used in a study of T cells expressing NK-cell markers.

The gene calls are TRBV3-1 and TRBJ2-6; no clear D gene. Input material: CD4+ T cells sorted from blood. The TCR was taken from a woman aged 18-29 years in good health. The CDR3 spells CASSHASGANVLTF. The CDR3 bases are TGTGCCAGCAGCCACGCCTCTGGGGCCAACGTCCTGACTTTC.